The source of this TCR beta chain is a study of blood T cells in healthy people across ages. About the research overall: Capturing about one barcoded beta molecule per two T cells was achieved by template switching. Study findings and constraints: A strong correlation was seen between TCR beta diversity and naive T cell percentage.

About this clonotype itself: Its specificity is not known.

Investigators took about 9.1 milliliters of peripheral blood from every donor. The CDR3 has 14 residues. CDR1 is SGHTA and CDR2 is FQGNSA in the germline V gene. Through a sample-barcoded 5' primer and a J-beta primer mix, a second PCR was run for about 6 to 11 cycles. The study obtained at least 2.5 million CDR3-containing paired-end reads from every sample. TCRdb reanalysed the 5' RACE reads using MiXCR and keeps one entry per CDR3 protein. This table holds some 1.1 million distinct CDR3 sequences, under 40% found once. The source is a man younger than 30 in good health. The V gene is TRBV7-2, the J gene TRBJ2-4; 8 nucleotides agree with TRBD2. With the DNA end fitting TRBJ2-7 better, the J assignment may be wrong. Sequenced material: blood. DNA for the CDR3: TGTGCCAGCAGCCCCTGCCGGGGGGGATACGAGCAGTACTTC. Protein: CASSPCRGGYEQYF.